The source of this T cell receptor (beta chain) is a study of early T cells in non-severe SARS-CoV-2 infection. This clonotype appeared a few times. Per the germline V gene, CDR1 is MNHEY and CDR2 is SMNVEV (reference sequence). The junction had 1 base not matched to a gene; V was cut back by 8 bases and J by 3 bases. This CDR3 has 12 residues. Individual cDNA molecules received unique molecular identifiers. A single record per CDR3 protein comes from TCRdb applying MiXCR to the 5' RACE reads. The repertoire holds about 50,000 distinct CDR3 sequences, with over 5% as singletons. The rearrangement joins TRBV27 to TRBJ2-7; 10 bases line up with TRBD2. Material: whole blood, obtained at baseline. This clonotype originated in an adult who was a healthcare worker with PCR-confirmed SARS-CoV-2 infection or an uninfected control (not recorded which). CDR3 protein: CASGLADYEQYF. The CDR3 DNA follows: TGTGCCAGCGGACTAGCGGACTACGAGCAGTACTTC.